The clone carrying this TCR beta chain was detected a few times. The target antigen is unknown. TCR beta CDR3 regions were amplified from RNA transcripts. Second-round multiplex PCR came after a first-round RT-PCR that employed HTBI primers. TCRdb re-called the multiplex PCR reads through MiXCR, storing one row per CDR3 protein. This table holds 200,000 to 250,000 distinct CDR3 sequences, less than 55% found once. The source of the sample is a study of Graves' ophthalmopathy and Graves' hyperthyroidism. Study-level background: Peripheral blood was obtained at first diagnosis, ahead of any treatment. Study conclusions and caveats: At roughly 67% sensitivity and 72.22% specificity, the model predicted progression of the ophthalmopathy. Blood was where most expanded thyroid clonotypes above 0.001 frequency also turned up.

This CDR3 is 14 amino acids long. The germline V gene encodes CDR1 DFQATT and CDR2 SNEGSKA (reference sequence). V dropped 3 bases and J dropped 5; count of bases not matched to a gene: 6. Sequencing was done on a sample of peripheral blood. This receptor was taken from an adult man with Graves' ophthalmopathy. This chain connects TRBV20-1 to TRBJ2-2; TRBD2 aligns across 7 bases. The CDR3, as DNA: TGCAGTGCTAGTCGGGGGGAGTGGACCGGGGAGCTGTTTTTT. Protein sequence: CSASRGEWTGELFF.